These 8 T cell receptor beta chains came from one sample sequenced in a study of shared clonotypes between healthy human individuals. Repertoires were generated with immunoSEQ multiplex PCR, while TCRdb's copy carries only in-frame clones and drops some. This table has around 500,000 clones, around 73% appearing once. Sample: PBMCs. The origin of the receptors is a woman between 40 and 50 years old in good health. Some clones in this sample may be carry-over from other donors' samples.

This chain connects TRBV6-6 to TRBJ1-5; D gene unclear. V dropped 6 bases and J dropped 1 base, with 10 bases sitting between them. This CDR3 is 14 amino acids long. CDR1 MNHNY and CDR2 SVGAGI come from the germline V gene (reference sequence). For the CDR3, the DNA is TGTGCCAGCAGGGAGGGTACCAGCAATCAGCCCCAGCATTTT. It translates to CASREGTSNQPQHF.

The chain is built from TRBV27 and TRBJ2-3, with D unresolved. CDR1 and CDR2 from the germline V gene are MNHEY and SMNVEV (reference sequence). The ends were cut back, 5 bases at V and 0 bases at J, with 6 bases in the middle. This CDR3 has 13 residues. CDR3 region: CASSLTSTDTQYF. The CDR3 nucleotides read TGTGCCAGCAGTCTAACTAGCACAGATACGCAGTATTTT.

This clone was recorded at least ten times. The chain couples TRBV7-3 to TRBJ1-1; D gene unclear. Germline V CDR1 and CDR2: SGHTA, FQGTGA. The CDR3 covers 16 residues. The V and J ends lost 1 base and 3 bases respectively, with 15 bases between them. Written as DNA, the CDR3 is TGTGCCAGCAGCTTAAGAGGTGGTTCTAGGGACACTGAAGCTTTCTTT. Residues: CASSLRGGSRDTEAFF.

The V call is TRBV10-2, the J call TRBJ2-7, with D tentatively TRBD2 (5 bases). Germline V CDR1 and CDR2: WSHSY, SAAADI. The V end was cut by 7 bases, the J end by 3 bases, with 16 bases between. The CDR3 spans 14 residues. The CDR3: CASKAYFRDYEQYF. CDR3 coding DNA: TGCGCCAGCAAGGCCTATTTTCGGGACTACGAGCAGTACTTC.

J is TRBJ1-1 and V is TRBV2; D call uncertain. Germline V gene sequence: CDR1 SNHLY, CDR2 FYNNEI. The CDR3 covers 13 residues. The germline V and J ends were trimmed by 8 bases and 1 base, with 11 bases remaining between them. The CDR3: CASVMGANTEAFF. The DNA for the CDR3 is TGTGCCAGCGTGATGGGCGCGAACACTGAAGCTTTCTTT.

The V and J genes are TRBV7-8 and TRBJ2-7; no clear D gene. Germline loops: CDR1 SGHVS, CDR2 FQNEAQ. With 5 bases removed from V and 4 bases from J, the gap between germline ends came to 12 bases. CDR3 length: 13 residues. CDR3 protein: CASSLGPGYEQYF. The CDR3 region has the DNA TGTGCCAGCAGCCTCGGACCCGGATACGAGCAGTACTTC.

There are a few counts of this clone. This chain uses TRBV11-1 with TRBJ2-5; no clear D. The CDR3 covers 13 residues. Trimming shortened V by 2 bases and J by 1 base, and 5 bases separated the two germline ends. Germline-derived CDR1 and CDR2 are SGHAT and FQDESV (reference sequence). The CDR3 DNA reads TGTGCCAGCAGCTTAAGCAGCCAAGAGACCCAGTACTTC. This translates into CASSLSSQETQYF.

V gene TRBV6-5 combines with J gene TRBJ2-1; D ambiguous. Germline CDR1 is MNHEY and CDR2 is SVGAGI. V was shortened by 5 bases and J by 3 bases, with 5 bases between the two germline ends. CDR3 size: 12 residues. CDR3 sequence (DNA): TGTGCCAGCAGTCCGGACTACAATGAGCAGTTCTTC. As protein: CASSPDYNEQFF.